One and the same sample provided the 30 T cell receptor beta chains below, sequenced in a study of response to subunit inactivated influenza vaccine. TCRdb itself ran the RT-PCR reads through MiXCR, one entry per CDR3 protein. The repertoire holds 600,000 to 850,000 distinct CDR3 sequences, with around 15% as singletons. The specimen was PBMCs from blood, collected approximately 15 days before vaccination. Receptors were obtained from a man aged 45-60 years who received an inactivated influenza vaccine.

V is TRBV9 and J is TRBJ2-1, with D possibly TRBD1 on 5 matching bases. Germline assignment: CDR1 SGDLS and CDR2 YYNGEE. CDR3 length: 16 residues. Trimming removed 3 bases from V and 0 bases from J, with 13 bases in between. The CDR3 coding sequence is TGTGCCAGCAGCGCCCGACAGTCAAGCTCCTACAATGAGCAGTTCTTC. Translated, it gives CASSARQSSSYNEQFF.

This chain links TRBV10-3 with TRBJ2-1, with 8 bases matching TRBD2. Germline CDR1 is ENHRY and CDR2 is SYGVKD. V lost 6 bases, J lost 3 bases, and 4 bases stayed unmatched. This CDR3 has 14 residues. CDR3 loop: CAISPGLGYNEQFF. As DNA, the CDR3 is TGTGCCATCAGCCCGGGACTAGGCTACAATGAGCAGTTCTTC.

This clonotype was picked up a small number of times. The chain links TRBV29-1 to TRBJ2-3; D possibly matches TRBD1 or TRBD2 (5 bases each). Germline V lookup: CDR1 SQVTM, CDR2 ANQGSEA. With 4 bases removed from V and 0 bases from J, the gap between germline ends came to 11 bases. The CDR3 sequence is 14 residues long. Here the CDR3 DNA reads TGCAGCGTTGCCGGGGCAGGGAGCACAGATACGCAGTATTTT. As protein: CSVAGAGSTDTQYF.

This chain joins TRBV12-3 or TRBV12-4 and TRBJ1-1, with 8 bases fitting TRBD1. CDR3 length: 11 residues. Germline trimming cut 6 bases from V and 10 bases from J; bases unmatched to any gene: 4. Here the CDR3 DNA reads TGTGCCAGCAGCAGACAGGGGCGAGCTTTCTTT. This translates into CASSRQGRAFF.

This clonotype was counted ten times or more. The chain couples TRBV7-9 to TRBJ2-1; D is unresolved. The CDR3 is 12 residues long. Germline assignment: CDR1 SEHNR and CDR2 FQNEAQ (reference sequence). Between the trimmed V and J ends, which lost 5 bases and 8 bases, there was a span of 10 bases. CDR3 in amino acids: CASSLHLHEQFF. Written as DNA, the CDR3 is TGTGCCAGCAGCCTTCATTTACATGAGCAGTTCTTC. Using reference TRBV7-9 and TRBJ2-1 for the parts outside the CDR3, the full variable domain is DTGVSQNPRHKITKRGQNVTFRCDPISEHNRLYWYRQTLGQGPEFLTYFQNEAQLEKSRLLSDRFSAERPKGSFSTLEIQRTEQGDSAMYLCASSLHLHEQFFGPGTRLTVL.

V gene TRBV9 combines with J gene TRBJ2-3; D not certain. Germline V gives CDR1 SGDLS, CDR2 YYNGEE. The V and J ends lost 0 bases and 3 bases respectively, with 17 bases between them. This CDR3 has 17 amino acids. The CDR3 reads CASSVGAQFTYTDTQYF. The CDR3 DNA follows: TGTGCCAGCAGCGTAGGGGCGCAATTTACTTATACAGATACGCAGTATTTT.

In its sample, this clonotype was seen a few times. The chain employs TRBV18 and TRBJ2-1; 8 bases fit TRBD2. V shed 3 bases and J 6 bases; nucleotides not matched to a gene: 7. The CDR3 has 15 amino acids. In germline, CDR1 is KGHSH, CDR2 LQKENI. CDR3 in amino acids: CASSPPGLGSNEQFF. CDR3 sequence (DNA): TGTGCCAGCTCACCTCCGGGACTAGGATCCAATGAGCAGTTCTTC.

This clonotype was counted between two and nine times. This chain connects TRBV5-1 to TRBJ2-7; possible D gene TRBD1, 7 bases. There are 16 residues in the CDR3. Germline V lookup: CDR1 SGHRS, CDR2 YFSETQ. V gave up 3 bases and J gave up 4 bases, with 20 bases separating them. CDR3 nucleotides: TGCGCCAGCAGCTCCTCCGGGACAGAGGGGGGATACGAGCAGTACTTC. Amino acids: CASSSSGTEGGYEQYF.

This clonotype has a count of ten or more. V usage is TRBV12-3 or TRBV12-4 and J usage is TRBJ2-7; 12 nucleotides align to TRBD2. The CDR3 consists of 17 residues. J lost 0 bases, V lost 1 base, and 4 bases had no gene match. The CDR3, as DNA: TGTGCCAGCAGTTTAGGGACTAGCGGGGTCAGCTCCTACGAGCAGTACTTC. Translated, it gives CASSLGTSGVSSYEQYF.

A note on this clonotype: Its ends do not fully match the called genes, so a read error is possible. The CDR3 loop is CASSEGRQGPYNEQFF. The CDR3 region has the DNA TGTGCCAGCAGCGAAGGTCGACAGGGTCCCTACAATGAGCAGTTCTTC. The chain links TRBV2 to TRBJ2-1, with 7 bases that match TRBD1. Germline CDR1 reads SNHLY; CDR2 reads FYNNEI. The CDR3 is made up of 16 amino acids.

In its sample, this clonotype was seen a few times. V and J are TRBV5-1 and TRBJ2-3; 9 positions agree with TRBD1. V trimming: 0 bases; J trimming: 5 bases; junction bases outside the gene matches: 4. The germline V gene has CDR1 SGHRS and CDR2 YFSETQ. This CDR3 comprises 15 residues. This CDR3 is CASSLARQGEDTQYF. Written as DNA, the CDR3 is TGCGCCAGCAGCTTGGCCAGACAGGGGGAAGATACGCAGTATTTT.

This rearrangement joins TRBV6-1 to TRBJ2-7, with TRBD2 as a possible D gene (6 bases). Trimming stripped 6 bases from V and 2 bases from J, with 17 bases between. This CDR3 has 15 residues. The germline V gene encodes CDR1 MNHNS and CDR2 SASEGT. The CDR3 loop reads CASSPAGGETYEQYF. CDR3 sequence (DNA): TGTGCCAGCAGCCCTGCCGGCGGGGAGACCTACGAGCAGTACTTC.

This clonotype was seen a few times. The chain couples TRBV4-2 to TRBJ2-7; the D gene could be TRBD1 or TRBD2 (5 bases each). Trimming left V 3 bases short and J 5 bases short, with 20 bases between. This CDR3 comprises 16 residues. CDR1 is LGHNA, CDR2 YNFKEQ, per germline. CDR3 sequence reads: CASSQPPTGPRDEQYF. In nucleotides, the CDR3 is TGTGCCAGCAGCCAGCCCCCGACGGGGCCCCGGGACGAGCAGTACTTC.

The chain couples TRBV11-2 to TRBJ2-1; 7 bases are a match to TRBD2. Germline lookup yields CDR1 SGHAT and CDR2 FQNNGV. Trimming at V came to 6 bases and at J to 5 bases, leaving 16 bases not matched to a gene. The CDR3 extends over 17 amino acids. CDR3 DNA sequence: TGTGCCAGCAGAACCTTCTACGGGAGGCGCTTGGACAATGAGCAGTTCTTC. Translated: CASRTFYGRRLDNEQFF.

V is TRBV20-1 and J is TRBJ2-5; TRBD2 agrees at 10 bases. J was trimmed by 6 bases and V by 7 bases; bases with no gene match: 14. There are 15 residues in the CDR3. Per germline, CDR1 DFQATT and CDR2 SNEGSKA (reference sequence). CDR3 loop: CSGSSGGSAFQTQYF. Here the CDR3 DNA reads TGCAGTGGTAGTAGCGGGGGGTCTGCTTTTCAGACCCAGTACTTC.

This clonotype was recorded at least ten times. The chain recombines TRBV6-2 or TRBV6-3 with TRBJ2-2; D gene uncertain. The CDR3 spans 13 residues. Germline CDR1 is MNHEY and CDR2 is SVGEGT. The V end was cut by 3 bases, the J end by 4 bases, with 6 bases between. The CDR3 DNA follows: TGTGCCAGCAGTTATGCGGTCACCGGGGAGCTGTTTTTT. This encodes CASSYAVTGELFF.

The chain employs TRBV7-9 and TRBJ2-3; 7 positions agree with TRBD2. The germline V gene has CDR1 SEHNR and CDR2 FQNEAQ (reference sequence). The length of the CDR3 is 15 residues. V was clipped by 5 bases and J by 4 bases; unmatched bases: 9. DNA for the CDR3: TGTGCCAGCAGCCCCCAGACTAGCTTCTCAGATACGCAGTATTTT. Translated: CASSPQTSFSDTQYF.

Notes on this clonotype: This may stem from a read error, because a much larger clone lies one nucleotide away. The J gene is TRBJ2-7, the V gene TRBV12-3 or TRBV12-4; tentatively, D is TRBD1 (6 bases). CDR3 length: 15 amino acids. CDR3 coding DNA: TGTGCCAGCAGCCGTAGAGGGGACATAAACTACGGGCAGTACTTC. Translation: CASSRRGDINYGQYF.

There are a few counts of this clonotype. The rearrangement links TRBV2 to TRBJ2-7, with D perhaps matching TRBD2 (6 bases). Germline CDR1 is SNHLY and CDR2 is FYNNEI. V dropped 7 bases and J dropped 3 bases, with 13 bases sitting between them. The CDR3 sequence is 13 residues long. In nucleotides, the CDR3 is TGTGCCAGCAATGGACTAATCGGCTACGAGCAGTACTTC. Protein product: CASNGLIGYEQYF.

This clonotype was seen a few times. The rearrangement links TRBV4-2 to TRBJ2-3; D call uncertain. V lost 1 base, J lost 0 bases, and 8 bases lay in between. Germline-derived CDR1 and CDR2 are LGHNA and YNFKEQ. The CDR3 extends over 15 amino acids. This CDR3 reads CASSQVLGSTDTQYF. In DNA, the CDR3 is TGTGCCAGCAGCCAAGTCCTAGGCAGCACAGATACGCAGTATTTT.

This clonotype was detected a few times. The CDR3, as DNA: TGTGCCAGCACCCCCCTTCGGGGGCAGCCCCAGCATTTT. Amino acids: CASTPLRGQPQHF. The chain employs TRBV12-3 or TRBV12-4 and TRBJ1-5, with D maybe TRBD1 (5 bases). The CDR3 sequence is 13 residues long. V was cut by 7 bases and J by 7 bases, with 14 bases left in between.

The rearrangement uses TRBV20-1 and TRBJ2-5, with 9 bases aligning to TRBD1. This CDR3 contains 18 residues. Trimming removed 0 bases from V and 7 bases from J; junction bases left unmatched: 18. The V gene's germline CDR1 is DFQATT and CDR2 SNEGSKA (reference sequence). Here the CDR3 reads CSARDQGGTGLPMGTQYF. The CDR3 DNA sequence: TGCAGTGCTAGAGATCAGGGCGGGACAGGGCTACCTATGGGGACCCAGTACTTC.

The count of this clonotype is one. J is TRBJ2-1 and V is TRBV4-2, with D tentatively TRBD2 (5 bases). The CDR3 covers 16 residues. Germline values: CDR1 LGHNA, CDR2 YNFKEQ. V was pared by 1 base and J by 9 bases, with 19 bases between. CDR3 in amino acids: CASSQGRTEGRAEQFF. The CDR3, as DNA: TGTGCCAGCAGCCAAGGCAGAACAGAGGGTAGAGCTGAGCAGTTCTTC.

This clonotype has only a few counts. The chain recombines TRBV6-5 with TRBJ1-2; D might be TRBD1 (5 bases). The length of the CDR3 is 14 residues. Per germline, CDR1 MNHEY and CDR2 SVGAGI. V was cut by 0 bases and J by 4 bases, with 9 bases left in between. Here the CDR3 DNA reads TGTGCCAGCAGTTACTCCGCAGGGATCTATGGCTACACCTTC. Amino acid sequence: CASSYSAGIYGYTF.

V is TRBV7-2 and J is TRBJ2-7; tentative D call: TRBD2 (6 bases). The CDR3 has 15 residues. Looked up from germline, CDR1 is SGHTA and CDR2 is FQGNSA. V was cut by 2 bases and J by 2 bases, with 13 bases left in between. The CDR3 nucleotides are TGTGCCAGCAGCTTAAACGGCGGGGACCCCTACGAGCAGTACTTC. It yields the protein CASSLNGGDPYEQYF.

The sample holds many counts of this clonotype. This sequence joins TRBV4-1 and TRBJ1-1, with unresolved D. Germline V lookup: CDR1 MGHRA, CDR2 YSYEKL. This CDR3 has 14 amino acids. V lost 4 bases to trimming and J lost 1 base, with 10 bases between them. For the CDR3, the DNA is TGCGCCAGCAGCCCGCCATGGGGGAACACTGAAGCTTTCTTT. Its protein is CASSPPWGNTEAFF.

V and J are TRBV10-3 and TRBJ1-1; 11 bases agree with TRBD1. This CDR3 has 14 residues. The germline V gene encodes CDR1 ENHRY and CDR2 SYGVKD. With 6 bases clipped from V and 8 bases from J, the junction kept 8 bases outside the gene matches. The chain's CDR3 is CAISDPGQGVEAFF. CDR3 DNA sequence: TGTGCCATCAGCGACCCGGGACAGGGGGTAGAAGCTTTCTTT.

This clonotype has more than one count but fewer than ten. This chain joins TRBV27 and TRBJ1-2; TRBD1 agrees at 8 bases. V lost 6 bases and J lost 7; bases outside the gene matches: 10. CDR1 and CDR2 from the germline V gene are MNHEY and SMNVEV (reference sequence). The CDR3 sequence is 14 residues long. CDR3 sequence reads: CASRETGDLSGYTF. DNA of the CDR3: TGTGCCAGCAGAGAGACAGGGGATTTATCTGGCTACACCTTC.

The V and J genes are TRBV5-5 and TRBJ2-5; 10 bases are shared with TRBD1. From germline, CDR1 is SGHKS and CDR2 YYEKEE (reference sequence). CDR3 size: 15 residues. The ends lost 5 bases at V and 5 bases at J; junction bases unmatched: 9. As DNA, the CDR3 is TGTGCCAGCAGTCCCGCGGGGGGACAGGGGGAGACCCAGTACTTC. Amino acids: CASSPAGGQGETQYF.

This clonotype was observed a handful of times. The chain has TRBV14 and TRBJ1-3, with no clear D. The germline CDR1 and CDR2 sequences are SGHDN and FVKESK. V was shortened by 3 bases and J by 0 bases, with 9 bases between the two germline ends. The CDR3 contains 15 residues. Written as DNA, the CDR3 is TGTGCCAGCAGCCACCCGAGGAGCTCTGGAAACACCATATATTTT. Its protein is CASSHPRSSGNTIYF.